This T cell receptor beta chain came from a study of glioma-infiltrating T cells. TCR alpha and beta CDR3 regions were amplified from RNA using iRepertoire nested multiplex PCR. TCRdb reprocessed the multiplex PCR reads with MiXCR, giving one entry per CDR3 protein. The sample gives around 190,000 distinct CDR3 sequences, roughly a third of which show up once; about 19% is in the top ten. The CDR3 sequence is 17 residues long. The junction had 7 bases not matched to a gene; V was cut back by 3 bases and J by 3 bases. CDR1 is MNHEY, CDR2 SMNVEV, per germline (reference sequence). Whole-study findings and limits: Very few CDR3 sequences were shared between tissue and blood.

This clonotype was observed at least ten times. Its antigen remains unidentified. The chain uses TRBV27 and TRBJ2-3; 12 nucleotides match TRBD2. This TCR was sampled from a human donor with low-grade glioma or glioblastoma, undergoing nonglioma brain surgery, or in good health (not recorded which). The sample taken for sequencing was glioma tissue, nonneoplastic brain tissue, or PBMCs (not recorded which). CDR3 DNA: TGTGCCAGCAGTTTTCGACTAGCGGGAGAACTGACAGATACGCAGTATTTT. This encodes CASSFRLAGELTDTQYF.